Given below is one TCR beta chain in context. Its target antigen remains unknown. One base away there is no much larger clone; base qualities are not given. The sample is drawn from a study of blood T cell repertoires in COVID-19 (dated by TCRdb to 2018 to 2021). With respect to the entire study: Samples covering the acute and convalescent phases of COVID-19 were provided by collaborators in the United States, Italy and Spain. HLA class I and class II types, where available, came from metadata supplied by the sample provider rather than from assay-based typing. Nearly every sample came with metadata listing a de-identified subject ID, COVID-19 status, age in years and sex. Samples came from the ongoing ImmuneRACE study (first 160 participants) plus 1,254 subjects from 6 global collaborators. The repertoires were released in a freely available public database meant as a resource for research on the immune response to SARS-CoV-2. The dataset comprised deeply sampled blood TCRbeta repertoires from subjects exposed to, actively infected with, or recovered from COVID-19. The prospective study material was composed of cDNA or gDNA derived from T cells, B-cell-depleted T cells, or PBMCs.

The germline V gene specifies LGHNA as CDR1 and YNFKEQ as CDR2. Trimming takes 0 bases from V and 0 bases from J, and the germline ends sit 14 bases apart. Inclusive of the bounding cysteine and phenylalanine, the CDR3 is 17 residues long. Left in the record is the CDR3 DNA by itself, 51 bases read in frame from the first base. The immunoSEQ Assay, a bias-controlled multiplex PCR, was used to amplify TCRbeta CDR3 regions from genomic DNA. Per the source publication's procedure: Nucleated cell counts per sample were estimated from amplification of reference gene primers within the assay. To quantify the absolute abundance of each unique TCRbeta CDR3 rearrangement, sequence reads were collapsed and filtered. For each sample, productive Simpson clonality was calculated by taking the square root of Simpson's diversity index across productive rearrangements. TCRdb's version of the immuneACCESS table is confined to in-frame rearrangements and falls short of the full clone set. An unresolved V gene accounts for under half of the shortfall where checked; the remainder is of unknown origin. V and J calls and clone size follow that table, whereas D and trimming were derived from the DNA. The sample has around 100,000 clones on record, over 75% of them singletons. Of the sample, roughly 6% falls within the top ten clones.

The collaborating institutions used their own protocols to collect whole blood in K2EDTA tubes. For TCRbeta analysis, collaborators shipped samples in one of three forms: frozen whole blood, isolated PBMCs, or DNA extracted from either of those sample types. The investigation overall reported the following: The amount of clinical and demographic metadata varied by source and participant and was provided uncurated.

Recombination joined TRBV4-2 with TRBJ1-2; D gene: possibly TRBD1, on 6 matching bases. Material: peripheral blood. The source is a human donor in a cohort sampled during active COVID-19. The CDR3 reads CASSQDPTGQTNYGYTF. The sequenced DNA: TGTGCCAGCAGCCAAGATCCGACAGGACAGACTAACTATGGCTACACCTTC.